This T cell receptor beta chain was retrieved from a study of cytomegalovirus exposure and HLA in healthy donors (dated 2017 in TCRdb). Turning to the overall study: According to an earlier analysis of several hundred of the donors, roughly 180 million T cells yielded some 110 million unique TCR beta sequences and 250 to 350 Gb of sequence data. An early release that covered more than 550 HLA-typed donors contained approximately 300 gigabases of sequencing data and tens of millions of unique TCR sequences. Of the roughly 400 genotyped donors, 65% to 90% were placed in the genetic ancestry cluster associated with self-reported Caucasian donors. The study was designed to test whether signatures of past pathogen exposure could be identified by cataloging public T cell receptors. Using immunosequencing, the study profiled T cell repertoires from about 620 subjects and related those repertoires to cytomegalovirus serostatus. Along with the approximately 700-subject first cohort, a separate validation cohort of over a hundred different subjects was used. To predict cytomegalovirus infection status, the study combined high-throughput TCR immunosequencing, statistical association of individual TCRs with disease status, and machine learning. To study patterns of TCR occurrence, a later analysis re-analyzed previously published TCR beta repertoires from under 750 donors and added high-resolution HLA genotyping. Rather than using new phenotypic data, the later analysis identified candidate immune exposures from TCR beta sequences and from how often those sequences occurred across donors. To decide whether each TCR beta V gene segment behaved as functional or pseudogenic, an earlier analysis of some 600 of the donors relied on high-throughput TCR beta sequencing. Donor age, sex, ethnicity and CMV serostatus were compiled alongside the repertoire data. In a later genetic analysis, genome-wide SNP genotypes for about 65% of the 666 donors were used, and that subset was treated as a discovery cohort. Every repertoire in the discovery cohort had been generated on one and the same sequencing platform. Class I and class II HLA loci were covered by the typing at four-digit resolution. The number of typed donors differed by locus: about 629-640 for A, B, C, DRB1 and DQB1; approximately 520 for DQA1; 606 for DPA1; and some 450 for DPB1. Because of strong linkage in the cohort, four to six DR-DQ haplotypes were treated as single units for association and clustering. On average, roughly 240,000 unique TCR beta nucleotide sequences were sequenced per donor among some 420 genotyped donors of the cohort, with 15% to 20% of those sequences being non-productive.

The germline V gene gives CDR1 as SGHTS and CDR2 as YDEGEE. Spanning cysteine to phenylalanine, the CDR3 consists of 15 amino acids. The sequence is cut down to CDR3 DNA, 45 bases in frame from base 1. V and J are trimmed by 2 bases and 9 bases, and the gene matches miss 3 bases of the junction. The full study reports these points: A later analysis found that TCR association rates varied across HLA loci, with DRB1 alleles showing the most associated TCRs and HLA-C alleles the fewest. Some IMGT-functional V segments, including TRBV6-2 and TRBV6-3, could not be told apart with the 87-base-pair reads, so those segments were excluded. The cohort was sequenced for TCR beta chains only, and without alpha or paired-chain data the features that could be detected were limited. In a later analysis, several top co-occurrence clusters were reported to appear linked to parvovirus B19, influenza, CMV and Epstein-Barr virus. In a later analysis, HLA-associated TCR beta chains were found to be more clonally expanded and to have lower generation probabilities than equally common non-associated chains. In a later genetic analysis, fewer N-insertions in productive TCRs were reported among donors in an Asian-associated ancestry cluster than the approximately 630-donor mean. In an earlier analysis of approximately 600 of the donors, most TCR beta V segments were observed in productive rearrangements about 87% or about 30% of the time, broadly matching IMGT annotations. Most TCR sequences were seen in very few donors, while some public TCRs were found in many individuals. A group of highly shared sequence variants was considered likely to be a technical artifact of the sequencing pipeline. Correlated functional status among segregating V segments might be attributable to linkage disequilibrium, but an unknown experimental factor could not be ruled out. According to the authors, the approach could potentially be generalized to other disease states and immunological phenotypes. A further reported finding was that TCR beta sequences accurately predicted the HLA-A and HLA-B alleles for most subjects in the first cohort. When HLA alleles, especially DR and DQ, strongly co-occurred, TCR associations were difficult to assign to individual alleles. A later analysis associated 17,000 or so TCR beta sequences with specific HLA alleles at a false discovery rate of 0.05. In the study, some 160 TCR beta chains were listed as associated with cytomegalovirus. A few of the identified cytomegalovirus-associated TCR beta chains were confirmed in vitro to be specific for cytomegalovirus antigens. In a later genetic analysis, a missense DCLRE1C variant was associated with V-gene and J-gene trimming of TCR beta chains, and the association was replicated in an independent cohort. The presence/absence analyses assumed that sequencing depth was roughly uniform across donors, and that assumption may not be true. The classifier was reported to diagnose cytomegalovirus status with high specificity and sensitivity in both the original cohort and the validation cohort. A later analysis found that most CMV-associated TCR beta chains appeared HLA-restricted, with HLA associations seemingly driven largely by CMV exposure. Because counts were too low, about 15 rarely observed V segments, including chromosome 9 orphons, were left out of the earlier analysis of approximately 580 of the donors. For the cohort, immune exposure information was limited to CMV serostatus. Because HLA typing was unavailable for some donors at each locus, only the typed subset was used in association tests.

The cohort consisted of hundreds of healthy bone marrow donors. At the time of sampling, every cohort member was nominally healthy, though immune exposures that went unrecorded were likely present. The donor was CMV seropositive and belonged to the group of about 290 seropositive cohort members. Each donor provided a peripheral blood sample, and peripheral blood mononuclear cells were used for TCR beta sequencing. The Qiagen DNeasy Blood Extraction Kit was used to extract genomic DNA from the blood cell samples. The method behind the library was the immunoSEQ multiplex PCR assay. For the multiplex PCR, a mixture combining 60 forward primers for TCR Vbeta segments and 13 reverse primers for TCR Jbeta segments was used. The CDR3 region of rearranged TCR beta genes was amplified from genomic DNA with a multiplex PCR assay. On the Illumina HiSeq System, the amplified TCR beta libraries were sequenced as 87-base-pair reads. The source study handled its data this way. In a later analysis, about 80 million unique TCR beta chains were counted across the roughly 670 repertoires, and roughly 11 million of these chains were shared by at least two donors. A nearest-neighbor algorithm error-corrected the raw reads and collapsed the reads into unique sequences, merging closely related sequences to remove PCR and sequencing errors. Alignment of CDR3 sequences to IMGT reference sequences was used to assign V, D and J gene segments. For a sequence to be retained, a match of at least six nucleotides was required to both a V gene segment and a J gene segment. Rearrangements were classified as productive when the CDR3 lacked stop codons and remained in frame with V and J, and all other rearrangements were classified as non-productive. CDR3 was defined according to IMGT convention as the region running from the second conserved V-encoded cysteine to the conserved J-encoded phenylalanine. The earlier analysis of fewer than 700 of the donors excluded sequences that lacked an unambiguous match to a single V gene segment. An earlier analysis of around 600 of the donors classified V segments as functional when productive rearrangements were above 56.7% and as segregating when the standard deviation between donors was above 5%. A statistical classification framework was developed to diagnose cytomegalovirus status using the catalog of TCR beta chain sequences. In a later analysis, TCR nucleotide sequences were compared against IMGT/GENE-DB human TR gene sequences so that V and J genes could be assigned. Using the TCRdist pipeline, a later analysis assigned CDR3 sequences along with most-parsimonious VDJ recombination scenarios. In a later analysis, every TCR beta chain was defined by the combination of its CDR3 amino acid sequence and its V-gene family, and reads without a unique V-gene family were dropped. To address suspected cross-contamination and a sequencing artifact, a later analysis removed several hundred highly shared, low-generation-probability nucleotide sequences. In a later analysis, a clonal expansion index for each public chain was calculated from normalized within-repertoire ranks of inferred template counts. Generation probabilities in a later analysis came from a VDJ recombination model fitted to out-of-frame rearrangements, and those results were checked against IGoR. A later analysis scored TCR-TCR, TCR-HLA and TCR-CMV co-occurrence with hypergeometric tests, applying a repertoire-size bias correction to TCR pairs. False discovery rates were estimated in a later analysis by permuting HLA or CMV assignments 20 times. In a later analysis, co-occurring TCRs were grouped using DBSCAN, with TCRdist sequence similarity added in when clustering inside HLA-allele-positive subsets. Repertoires with fewer than 30,000 or more than 120,000 public chains, plus five repertoires with anomalous nucleotide sharing, were excluded from co-occurrence clustering. What TCRdb holds here is the immuneACCESS table cut down to in-frame rearrangements. Part of the clones is not present; checked against another copy, under half of the missing clones reflect an unresolved V gene, and the others are unexplained. For V, J and clone size, that table is used; D and trimming come from the DNA. Here the sample has 100,000 to 130,000 clones; around 80% occur a single time. The top ten clonotypes cover roughly 2.6% of the sample.

A word on this clone: No cognate antigen has been identified for it. Base qualities were left out, and no much larger clone turns up one base away.

This clonotype was obtained from a man aged 25 to 45 in good health and CMV-seropositive. Sequenced: PBMCs. The V gene is TRBV5-8 and the J gene is TRBJ1-6, with TRBD1 identical over 12 junction bases. CDR3 loop: CASSLEGQGASPLHF. The DNA sequence is as follows: TGTGCCAGCAGCTTAGAGGGACAGGGGGCTTCACCCCTCCACTTT.